The 18 T cell receptor beta chains listed next were all sequenced from one sample in a study of shared clonotypes between healthy human individuals. Libraries were prepared by immunoSEQ multiplex PCR; TCRdb keeps only in-frame clonotypes and omits some of them. The sample has 2 million to 2.5 million clones, about 92% seen once. Sequencing used naive CD4+ T cells from PBMCs. Regarding subset: CD45RA+ positively selected. The receptors come from a man between 18 and 29 years old in good health. Some clones in this sample may be carry-over from other donors' samples.

The CDR3, as DNA: TGTGCCACCAGCATCTCCGGGAGTGGGGATGGCTACACCTTC. The encoded protein is CATSISGSGDGYTF. This sequence joins TRBV15 and TRBJ1-2, with no clear D. The ends were cut back, 4 bases at V and 6 bases at J, with 15 bases in the middle. This CDR3 contains 14 residues. Germline CDR1 LNHNV, CDR2 YYDKDF (reference sequence). Using reference TRBV15 and TRBJ1-2 for the parts outside the CDR3, the full variable domain is DAMVIQNPRYQVTQFGKPVTLSCSQTLNHNVMYWYQQKSSQAPKLLFHYYDKDFNNEADTPDNFQSRRPNTSFCFLDIRSPGLGDTAMYLCATSISGSGDGYTFGSGTRLTVV.

The chain is built from TRBV7-2 and TRBJ2-2; TRBD1 agrees at 12 bases. V was clipped by 5 bases and J by 12 bases; unmatched bases: 10. Germline V gene sequence: CDR1 SGHTA, CDR2 FQGNSA. The CDR3 extends over 15 amino acids. CDR3 in amino acids: CASSRTGTGGYKLFF. The DNA for the CDR3 is TGTGCCAGCAGCCGAACCGGGACAGGGGGCTATAAGCTGTTTTTT.

V and J are TRBV19 and TRBJ2-2; weak D call: TRBD1 (7 bases). Germline V CDR1 and CDR2: LNHDA, SQIVND (reference sequence). V was cut by 5 bases and J by 1 base, with 20 bases left in between. The CDR3 is 18 residues long. The CDR3 nucleotides are TGTGCCAGTAGTCCTCGGGGGACCGGGACAGAGAACACCGGGGAGCTGTTTTTT. Translation gives CASSPRGTGTENTGELFF.

The J gene is TRBJ2-1, the V gene TRBV2, with 11 bases aligning to TRBD1. Germline CDR1 and CDR2: SNHLY and FYNNEI. The CDR3 extends over 14 amino acids. With V trimmed by 1 base and J by 9 bases, 2 bases remained unmatched. The CDR3 DNA follows: TGTGCCAGCAGTGAAGTGGGACAGGGGGGTGAGCAGTTCTTC. Its protein is CASSEVGQGGEQFF.

The rearrangement uses TRBV10-3 and TRBJ2-5; perhaps TRBD1 as D (5 bases). Trimming took off 2 bases at V and 0 bases at J, with 7 bases between the two ends. Germline loops: CDR1 ENHRY, CDR2 SYGVKD. This CDR3 is built from 14 residues. Here the CDR3 reads CAISEGHNQETQYF. Here the CDR3 DNA reads TGTGCCATCAGTGAGGGACACAACCAAGAGACCCAGTACTTC.

The gene calls are TRBV7-6 and TRBJ2-2; D perhaps matches TRBD2 (5 bases). The germline gives CDR1 SGHVS, CDR2 FNYEAQ. The V end was cut by 4 bases, the J end by 5 bases, with 14 bases between. This CDR3 region has 15 residues. The CDR3 coding sequence is TGTGCCAGCAGCTCACTCCGGGGTAGGACCGGGGAGCTGTTTTTT. This translates into CASSSLRGRTGELFF.

In its sample, this clone was seen a few times. The gene calls are TRBV19 and TRBJ1-2; D is unresolved. CDR3 length: 14 amino acids. V was cut by 5 bases and J by 4 bases, with 14 bases left in between. Germline V lookup: CDR1 LNHDA, CDR2 SQIVND (reference sequence). The CDR3 here is CASSVDLERYGYTF. The CDR3 coding sequence is TGTGCCAGTAGTGTCGACCTGGAGCGCTATGGCTACACCTTC.

This rearrangement joins TRBV28 to TRBJ2-7, with D possibly matching TRBD1 (5 bases). Germline V gene sequence: CDR1 MDHEN, CDR2 SYDVKM. V was shortened by 4 bases and J by 7 bases, with 17 bases between the two germline ends. The CDR3 sequence is 14 residues long. CDR3 sequence: CASSSGQVPWEQYF. CDR3 DNA sequence: TGTGCCAGCAGTTCCGGACAAGTCCCCTGGGAGCAGTACTTC.

This clone was detected only a few times. The same CDR3 also results from other DNA sequences found in this sample. The chain couples TRBV7-2 to TRBJ2-5, with unresolved D. The V and J ends lost 3 bases and 2 bases respectively, with 1 base between them. Per the germline V gene, CDR1 is SGHTA and CDR2 is FQGNSA. CDR3 size: 11 residues. The CDR3 nucleotides are TGTGCCAGCAGCTTGCAAGAGACCCAGTACTTC. This gives the protein CASSLQETQYF. Variable domain in full (rest from reference TRBV7-2 and TRBJ2-5): GAGVSQSPSNKVTEKGKDVELRCDPISGHTALYWYRQSLGQGLEFLIYFQGNSAPDKSGLPSDRFSAERTGGSVSTLTIQRTQQEDSAVYLCASSLQETQYFGPGTRLLVL.

The chain has TRBV10-3 and TRBJ2-1, with 11 bases matching TRBD2. In germline, CDR1 is ENHRY, CDR2 SYGVKD. The CDR3 loop spans 15 amino acids. With 6 bases clipped from V and 6 bases from J, the junction kept 7 bases outside the gene matches. For the CDR3, the DNA is TGTGCCATCAGCGCACCGGGACTAGCGGTCAATGAGCAGTTCTTC. Amino acids: CAISAPGLAVNEQFF.

This clone was seen once. This chain uses TRBV2 with TRBJ2-5, with D possibly being TRBD1 (6 bases). V lost 6 bases and J 1 base, leaving 15 bases between the germline ends. CDR1 SNHLY and CDR2 FYNNEI come from the germline V gene. There are 15 residues in the CDR3. CDR3 amino acids: CASRLNYRVQETQYF. The CDR3 bases are TGTGCCAGCAGGCTTAATTACAGGGTCCAAGAGACCCAGTACTTC.

The rearrangement uses TRBV11-2 and TRBJ2-2, with 10 bases matching TRBD1. Germline V gene lookup returns CDR1 SGHAT and CDR2 FQNNGV. This CDR3 contains 16 residues. The ends lost 5 bases at V and 5 bases at J; junction bases unmatched: 8. CDR3 residues: CASSARTGGRTGELFF. The CDR3 DNA is TGTGCCAGCAGCGCTCGGACAGGGGGAAGAACCGGGGAGCTGTTTTTT.

The CDR3 DNA reads as TGTGCCAGCAGGCCCAGGGTCAACTATGGCTACACCTTC. It translates to CASRPRVNYGYTF. The chain joins TRBV6-5 to TRBJ1-2, with a weak D call TRBD1 (5 bases). CDR1 is MNHEY and CDR2 is SVGAGI in the germline V gene. This CDR3 is built from 13 residues. The V end lost 6 bases, the J end lost 2 bases, and 10 bases lay between the germline ends.

This rearrangement joins TRBV20-1 to TRBJ2-3; D gene unclear. This CDR3 region has 11 residues. Germline CDR1 reads DFQATT; CDR2 reads SNEGSKA (reference sequence). Trimming stripped 4 bases from V and 8 bases from J, with 10 bases between. In DNA form, the CDR3 reads TGCAGTGCTACTAAAGGAAGTACGCAGTATTTT. This codes for CSATKGSTQYF.

This chain joins TRBV2 and TRBJ2-7; no definite D call. V gave up 7 bases and J gave up 2 bases, with 3 bases separating them. There are 10 residues in the CDR3. The V gene's germline CDR1 is SNHLY and CDR2 FYNNEI. The CDR3 protein is CASIAYEQYF. The CDR3 bases are TGTGCCAGCATAGCCTACGAGCAGTACTTC.

The genes are TRBV2 and TRBJ1-5, with 7 bases fitting TRBD1. Germline values: CDR1 SNHLY, CDR2 FYNNEI. The CDR3 is made up of 12 amino acids. Trimming took 8 bases from V and 4 from J; bases not matched to a gene: 2. The CDR3 DNA is TGTGCCAGCCAGACAGGGAATCAGCCCCAGCATTTT. Translated, it gives CASQTGNQPQHF.

This clone was counted a few times. Other DNA sequences in the sample encode the same CDR3. This chain joins TRBV5-1 and TRBJ1-1; D perhaps matches TRBD1 (5 bases). Trimming left V 0 bases short and J 6 bases short, with 6 bases between. The CDR3 sequence is 12 residues long. Germline V lookup: CDR1 SGHRS, CDR2 YFSETQ. CDR3 sequence (DNA): TGCGCCAGCAGCTTGGGGGGACCTGAAGCTTTCTTT. It is translated as CASSLGGPEAFF.

This rearrangement joins TRBV28 to TRBJ2-1; D is possibly TRBD2 (6 bases). The CDR3 covers 15 residues. Germline assignment: CDR1 MDHEN and CDR2 SYDVKM. V was shortened by 5 bases and J by 5 bases, with 16 bases between the two germline ends. Written as DNA, the CDR3 is TGTGCCAGCAGTGGGACTGGGGAGGCGAACAATGAGCAGTTCTTC. It specifies CASSGTGEANNEQFF.